Detailed here is one T cell receptor beta chain. Its specificity is unknown. Researchers ran the PCR with 60 Vbeta and 13 Jbeta primers. Assay: immunoSEQ multiplex PCR; the TCRdb copy retains only in-frame clones and omits some. This table holds some 40,000 clones. This entry comes from a study of cytomegalovirus exposure and HLA in healthy donors. General study points: CMV serostatus was the sole immune exposure information available. Analysis was carried out at a later point, and it linked a missense DCLRE1C variant to TCR beta V- and J-gene trimming.

This CDR3 region has 14 residues. Losses at the gene ends were 0 bases for V and 5 bases for J; bases not matched to a gene: 2. CDR1 is SGHRS and CDR2 is YFSETQ in the germline V gene. The clonotype was recovered from a male donor in good health and CMV-seronegative. The chain is built from TRBV5-1 and TRBJ2-1; 7 bases are shared with TRBD1. Material: PBMCs. CDR3: CASSLGDRHNEQFF. The CDR3 coding sequence is TGCGCCAGCAGCTTGGGGGACAGACACAATGAGCAGTTCTTC. The full variable domain, its missing parts supplied by reference TRBV5-1 and TRBJ2-1, is KAGVTQTPRYLIKTRGQQVTLSCSPISGHRSVSWYQQTPGQGLQFLFEYFSETQRNKGNFPGRFSGRQFSNSRSEMNVSTLELGDSALYLCASSLGDRHNEQFFGPGTRLTVL.